This passage covers 31 T cell receptor beta chains from one sample sequenced in a study of neurological immune-mediated disorders. TCRdb re-analysed the 5' RACE reads in MiXCR, keeping a single row per CDR3 protein. Of 65,000 to 80,000 distinct CDR3 sequences listed, roughly 4.8% are singletons. The material sequenced was PBMCs. Every receptor here comes from a woman between 65 and 79 years old with multiple sclerosis.

Ten or more counts support this clonotype. This chain links TRBV6-2 or TRBV6-3 with TRBJ1-1; possible D gene TRBD1, 6 bases. V lost 6 bases, J lost 4 bases, and 21 bases lay in between. Germline assignment: CDR1 MNHEY and CDR2 SVGEGT. The CDR3 has 16 amino acids. CDR3 region: CASRGGAQSWSTEAFF. CDR3 sequence (DNA): TGTGCCAGCAGAGGGGGGGCCCAAAGTTGGAGCACTGAAGCTTTCTTT.

In this sample, this clonotype turned up many times. The V call is TRBV12-3 or TRBV12-4, the J call TRBJ2-7; no reliable D call. CDR3 length: 12 residues. The ends were cut back, 7 bases at V and 4 bases at J, with 11 bases in the middle. Here the CDR3 reads CASTTTGYEQYF. The DNA for the CDR3 is TGTGCCAGCACCACCACTGGGTACGAGCAGTACTTC.

This clonotype was counted ten times or more. V and J are TRBV12-3 or TRBV12-4 and TRBJ1-1; a weak D match, TRBD1 (6 bases). Trimming pared 8 bases from V and 5 bases from J, leaving 21 bases between. This CDR3 comprises 15 residues. The CDR3 coding sequence is TGTGCCAGCCAACCAAGCGAGGGGGGAGTGACTGAAGCTTTCTTT. As protein: CASQPSEGGVTEAFF.

This clonotype has ten or more counts. Here the CDR3 DNA reads TGCGCCAGCAGCTTGGCTAGCGGGACCTCAGGGACCCAGTACTTC. Amino acids: CASSLASGTSGTQYF. J is TRBJ2-5 and V is TRBV5-1, with TRBD2 matching 9 bases. CDR1 and CDR2 from the germline V gene are SGHRS and YFSETQ. With V trimmed by 0 bases and J by 7 bases, 7 bases remained unmatched. The CDR3 contains 15 residues. The variable domain in full, with the rest retrieved from reference TRBV5-1 and TRBJ2-5, is KAGVTQTPRYLIKTRGQQVTLSCSPISGHRSVSWYQQTPGQGLQFLFEYFSETQRNKGNFPGRFSGRQFSNSRSEMNVSTLELGDSALYLCASSLASGTSGTQYFGPGTRLLVL.

This clonotype was counted at least ten times. The CDR3 sequence is CAPSAGTSNYSETQYF. In DNA form, the CDR3 reads TGTGCCCCGAGTGCGGGGACTAGTAATTATTCGGAGACCCAGTACTTC. V usage is TRBV24-1 and J usage is TRBJ2-5; TRBD2 matches at 8 bases. This CDR3 is 16 amino acids long. Looked up from germline, CDR1 is KGHDR and CDR2 is SFDVKD. With V trimmed by 12 bases and J by 5 bases, 19 bases remained unmatched.

This clonotype was seen a handful of times. The V call is TRBV12-3 or TRBV12-4, the J call TRBJ2-1, with 9 bases matching TRBD2. This CDR3 is built from 18 residues. Losses at the gene ends were 5 bases for V and 3 bases for J; bases not matched to a gene: 14. The CDR3 loop is CASSKQGGLAGLYNEQFF. CDR3 nucleotides: TGTGCCAGCAGTAAACAGGGAGGCCTAGCGGGACTCTACAATGAGCAGTTCTTC.

At least ten counts were recorded for this clonotype. The chain employs TRBV5-1 and TRBJ2-6; 11 nucleotides match TRBD1. The ends lost 9 bases at V and 2 bases at J; junction bases unmatched: 7. Germline V gene sequence: CDR1 SGHRS, CDR2 YFSETQ. The length of the CDR3 is 16 residues. CDR3 sequence reads: CAKRWDRGAGANVLTF. Here the CDR3 DNA reads TGCGCCAAACGATGGGACAGGGGGGCTGGGGCCAACGTCCTGACTTTC.

This clonotype appeared many times. The chain couples TRBV18 to TRBJ2-1; the match to TRBD2 covers 11 bases. The CDR3 is made up of 15 amino acids. Germline V CDR1 and CDR2: KGHSH, LQKENI. After removal of 3 bases from V and 7 bases from J, the junction contained 5 bases not matched to a gene. The CDR3 nucleotides are TGTGCCAGCTCACCGGTAGCGGGAGGGCCAAATGAGCAGTTCTTC. It specifies CASSPVAGGPNEQFF.

This clonotype was counted a few times. The chain recombines TRBV7-2 with TRBJ2-1, with TRBD2 identical over 15 bases. There are 15 residues in the CDR3. Per the germline V gene, CDR1 is SGHTA and CDR2 is FQGNSA. V gave up 4 bases and J gave up 9 bases; unmatched junction bases: 4. The CDR3 here is CASSWTSGRGVEQFF. CDR3 DNA sequence: TGTGCCAGCAGCTGGACTAGCGGGAGGGGGGTTGAGCAGTTCTTC.

This clonotype occurred many times. This rearrangement joins TRBV20-1 to TRBJ1-2; unclear D gene. This CDR3 contains 14 residues. Germline V gene data show CDR1 as DFQATT and CDR2 as SNEGSKA (reference sequence). V was clipped by 0 bases and J by 5 bases, with 13 bases between them. The CDR3 loop reads CSARDGTAYYGYTF. CDR3 coding DNA: TGCAGTGCTAGAGATGGTACAGCCTATTATGGCTACACCTTC.

This clonotype was seen repeatedly, ten times or more. The chain recombines TRBV29-1 with TRBJ2-7; D call uncertain. CDR1 is SQVTM and CDR2 is ANQGSEA in the germline V gene. The CDR3 contains 11 residues. With 3 bases removed from V and 6 bases from J, the gap between germline ends came to 9 bases. The CDR3 DNA reads TGCAGCGTTGATGCTGCGAGCGAGCAGTACTTC. Its translation is CSVDAASEQYF.

This clonotype was counted ten times or more. This CDR3 reads CASLGLAGVVEQYF. The CDR3 bases are TGTGCCAGCCTGGGACTAGCGGGAGTCGTCGAGCAGTACTTC. The chain is built from TRBV6-2 or TRBV6-3 and TRBJ2-7; 14 bases align to TRBD2. Losses at the gene ends were 8 bases for V and 6 bases for J; bases not matched to a gene: 6. The CDR3 sequence is 14 residues long. Germline CDR1 MNHEY, CDR2 SVGEGT.

The chain carries TRBV7-2 and TRBJ2-3, with 9 bases identical to TRBD1. V lost 4 bases and J lost 1; bases outside the gene matches: 0. This CDR3 region has 14 residues. Germline loops: CDR1 SGHTA, CDR2 FQGNSA. The DNA for the CDR3 is TGTGCCAGCAGCTGGACAGGGGGCACAGATACGCAGTATTTT. Its protein product is CASSWTGGTDTQYF.

This clonotype has a count of ten or more. This chain connects TRBV12-3 or TRBV12-4 to TRBJ2-7; the D is unclear. This CDR3 comprises 10 residues. Trimming pared 3 bases from V and 3 bases from J, leaving 0 bases between. Written as DNA, the CDR3 is TGTGCCAGCAGTTTCTACGAGCAGTACTTC. It codes for CASSFYEQYF.

This clonotype has a handful of counts. The chain has TRBV11-3 and TRBJ2-2; D unresolved. Germline CDR1 reads SGHNT; CDR2 reads YENEEA. The germline V and J ends were trimmed by 7 bases and 1 base, with 7 bases remaining between them. This CDR3 region has 13 residues. CDR3 sequence: CASNDRNTGELFF. In DNA, the CDR3 is TGTGCCAGCAACGATAGGAACACCGGGGAGCTGTTTTTT.

In its sample, this clonotype was seen many times. This chain uses TRBV29-1 with TRBJ2-2, with D unresolved. CDR1 and CDR2 (germline): SQVTM, ANQGSEA. Trimming took off 6 bases at V and 1 base at J, with 9 bases between the two ends. This CDR3 spans 13 amino acids. The CDR3 protein is CSVKTQNTGELFF. CDR3 DNA sequence: TGCAGCGTCAAAACTCAGAACACCGGGGAGCTGTTTTTT.

This clonotype has a count of ten or more. V usage is TRBV29-1 and J usage is TRBJ2-1; no reliable D call. This CDR3 is 11 amino acids long. In germline, CDR1 is SQVTM, CDR2 ANQGSEA. V gave up 4 bases and J gave up 2 bases, with 3 bases separating them. The DNA for the CDR3 is TGCAGCGTTGCGGCCTACAATGAGCAGTTCTTC. Amino acid sequence: CSVAAYNEQFF.

This clonotype was seen repeatedly, ten times or more. The gene calls are TRBV18 and TRBJ2-7; D gene ambiguous. This CDR3 has 13 residues. Per germline, CDR1 KGHSH and CDR2 LQKENI. Trimming left V 0 bases short and J 5 bases short, with 8 bases between. CDR3 nucleotide sequence: TGTGCCAGCTCACCACCGGGAATCAACGAGCAGTACTTC. Protein product: CASSPPGINEQYF. Full variable domain (missing parts from reference TRBV18 and TRBJ2-7): NAGVMQNPRHLVRRRGQEARLRCSPMKGHSHVYWYRQLPEEGLKFMVYLQKENIIDESGMPKERFSAEFPKEGPSILRIQQVVRGDSAAYFCASSPPGINEQYFGPGTRLTVT.

This clonotype was observed many times. This rearrangement joins TRBV27 to TRBJ2-3; TRBD2 is a possible D gene (6 bases). The CDR3 length is 11 residues. Trimming stripped 8 bases from V and 7 bases from J, with 10 bases between. Germline assignment: CDR1 MNHEY and CDR2 SMNVEV (reference sequence). The chain's CDR3 is CASGGYNTQYF. CDR3 bases: TGTGCCAGCGGAGGGTACAATACGCAGTATTTT.

There are many counts of this clonotype. The chain is built from TRBV4-2 and TRBJ2-3, with a tentative D call TRBD2 (6 bases). Germline CDR1 is LGHNA and CDR2 is YNFKEQ. The CDR3 has 16 residues. Trimming left V 2 bases short and J 6 bases short, with 18 bases between. CDR3 sequence (DNA): TGTGCCAGCAGCCAAAAGAAGGGGCTAGCGATGGATACGCAGTATTTT. This encodes CASSQKKGLAMDTQYF.

This clonotype was seen only a few times. This chain connects TRBV7-8 to TRBJ2-2; 12 positions match TRBD2. The junction had 9 bases not matched to a gene; V was cut back by 5 bases and J by 5 bases. Germline V lookup: CDR1 SGHVS, CDR2 FQNEAQ. The CDR3 totals 17 residues. The CDR3 DNA follows: TGTGCCAGCAGCCCCTGGACTAGCGGGGAGGTAACCGGGGAGCTGTTTTTT. It specifies CASSPWTSGEVTGELFF.

The genes are TRBV20-1 and TRBJ2-3, with D possibly TRBD2 on 5 matching bases. V was pared by 5 bases and J by 4 bases, with 16 bases between. The CDR3 totals 14 residues. In germline, CDR1 is DFQATT, CDR2 SNEGSKA (reference sequence). The CDR3: CSAEGDSGPDTQYF. CDR3 DNA sequence: TGCAGTGCTGAGGGTGACTCCGGCCCAGATACGCAGTATTTT.

There are many counts of this clonotype. This CDR3 is CATSRDRGGKHNEQFF. CDR3 sequence (DNA): TGTGCCACCAGCAGAGATCGGGGCGGGAAGCACAATGAGCAGTTCTTC. This chain links TRBV15 with TRBJ2-1; D is perhaps TRBD2 (6 bases). Trimming took 0 bases from V and 5 from J, leaving 14 bases between them. This CDR3 spans 16 amino acids. The germline V gene encodes CDR1 LNHNV and CDR2 YYDKDF (reference sequence).

Details on this clonotype: This may come from a read error, since a much larger clone is one base off. The chain joins TRBV5-1 to TRBJ2-1, with a tentative D call TRBD1 (7 bases). Germline loops: CDR1 SGHRS, CDR2 YFSETQ. CDR3 length: 12 residues. CDR3 nucleotide sequence: TGCGACAGCAGCTACCAGGGGGGTGAGCAGTTCTTC. This sequence encodes CDSSYQGGEQFF.

This clonotype has ten or more counts. This chain links TRBV7-2 with TRBJ1-5, with 8 positions matching TRBD1. Germline V gene sequence: CDR1 SGHTA, CDR2 FQGNSA. The CDR3 has 14 amino acids. After removal of 2 bases from V and 6 bases from J, the junction contained 3 bases not matched to a gene. The CDR3 nucleotides read TGTGCCAGCAGCTTAAAACAGGGGGGTCAGCCCCAGCATTTT. Its translation: CASSLKQGGQPQHF.

In this sample, this clonotype turned up many times. The chain recombines TRBV7-2 with TRBJ1-4; TRBD1 matches at 7 bases. This CDR3 contains 15 residues. With 6 bases clipped from V and 5 bases from J, the junction kept 9 bases outside the gene matches. Germline V gene sequence: CDR1 SGHTA, CDR2 FQGNSA. The CDR3 loop reads CASRLRQGGNEKLFF. Here the CDR3 DNA reads TGTGCCAGCAGACTACGACAGGGAGGGAATGAAAAACTGTTTTTT.

This clonotype was recorded at least ten times. The chain couples TRBV29-1 to TRBJ2-7; D is perhaps TRBD1 (5 bases). V shed 6 bases and J shed 0 bases, with 9 bases lying between them. Germline CDR1 and CDR2: SQVTM and ANQGSEA. CDR3 size: 12 residues. DNA of the CDR3: TGCAGCGTAACAGGATTCTCCTACGAGCAGTACTTC. Protein product: CSVTGFSYEQYF.

This clonotype was counted many times. The CDR3 is CASSPGRPTDTQYF. The CDR3 nucleotides read TGCGCCAGCAGCCCGGGACGGCCCACAGATACGCAGTATTTT. The rearrangement uses TRBV5-1 and TRBJ2-3, with D possibly being TRBD1 or TRBD2 (5 bases each). V gave up 4 bases and J gave up 2 bases, with 11 bases separating them. Per germline, CDR1 SGHRS and CDR2 YFSETQ. CDR3 length: 14 amino acids.

The rearrangement links TRBV6-6 to TRBJ1-4; 7 bases line up with TRBD1. The germline V gene has CDR1 MNHNY and CDR2 SVGAGI (reference sequence). The CDR3 extends over 14 amino acids. The V segment lost 8 bases and the J segment 8 bases; nucleotides outside the gene matches: 11. CDR3 DNA: TGTGCCAGCGCTTACTCAGGGGGTGGAGAAAAACTGTTTTTT. Translation gives CASAYSGGGEKLFF.

This clonotype was seen a handful of times. The chain joins TRBV7-3 to TRBJ1-5, with unresolved D. The V end lost 5 bases, the J end lost 4 bases, and 12 bases lay between the germline ends. CDR3 length: 14 amino acids. The germline V gene has CDR1 SGHTA and CDR2 FQGTGA. The CDR3 protein is CASSGTWRNQPQHF. The CDR3 DNA follows: TGTGCCAGCAGCGGAACTTGGCGGAATCAGCCCCAGCATTTT.

A remark on this clonotype: This sequence may be a read error, since a much larger clone differs from it by one base. The chain joins TRBV3-1 to TRBJ2-5; 7 nucleotides match TRBD1. The J segment lost 3 bases and the V segment lost 3 bases, leaving 10 bases of the junction unmatched. Looked up from germline, CDR1 is LGHDT and CDR2 is YNNKEL (reference sequence). The CDR3 totals 16 residues. CDR3 amino acids: CASSHPHGQAKETQYF. The CDR3 DNA is TGTGCCAGCAGCCATCCCCACGGACAGGCAAAAGAGACCCAGTACTTC.